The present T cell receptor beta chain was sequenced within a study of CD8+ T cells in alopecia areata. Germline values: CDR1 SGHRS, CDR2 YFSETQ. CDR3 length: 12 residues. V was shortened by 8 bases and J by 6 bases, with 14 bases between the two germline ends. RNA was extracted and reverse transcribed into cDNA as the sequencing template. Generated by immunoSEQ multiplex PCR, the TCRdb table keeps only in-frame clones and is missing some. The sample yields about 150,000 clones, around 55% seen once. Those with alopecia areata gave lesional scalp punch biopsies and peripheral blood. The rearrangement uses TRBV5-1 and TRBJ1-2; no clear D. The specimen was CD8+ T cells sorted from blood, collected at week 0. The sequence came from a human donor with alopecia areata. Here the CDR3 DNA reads TGCGCCAGTCTTGATCCGGGCAATGGCTACACCTTC. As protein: CASLDPGNGYTF.